The 29 T cell receptor beta chains below all came from one sample that was sequenced in a study of CD4 T cells in relation to SARS-CoV-2 and coronaviruses. Unexposed donor CD4+ T cells date from about 2011-2018, before the COVID-19 pandemic. CD4+ T cells were isolated from the cells after roughly 11 days of culture. These receptors have no known antigen. Repertoires were generated with immunoSEQ multiplex PCR, while TCRdb's copy carries only in-frame clones and drops some. Altogether 21,000 or so clones are present, about 80% being singletons, with the ten largest covering approximately 30%. Input material: CD4+ T cells from PBMCs, cultured in vitro. These receptors were obtained from a human donor in good health.

CDR3 loop: CASRRGGESETQYF. The DNA for the CDR3 is TGCGCCAGCAGAAGGGGGGGGGAGTCGGAGACCCAGTACTTC. The gene calls are TRBV5-1 and TRBJ2-5, with D tentatively TRBD2 (7 bases). Germline values: CDR1 SGHRS, CDR2 YFSETQ. The CDR3 runs to 14 residues. The V end lost 5 bases, the J end lost 5 bases, and 16 bases lay between the germline ends.

The CDR3 nucleotides are TGTGCCTGGAGTTCTAGGAATGAGCAGTTCTTC. Encoded protein: CAWSSRNEQFF. The chain combines TRBV30 with TRBJ2-1; D unresolved. The CDR3 contains 11 residues. V was clipped by 2 bases and J by 7 bases, with 6 bases between them. CDR1 and CDR2 from the germline V gene are GTSNPN and SVGIG (reference sequence).

This clone was recorded a few times. The chain has TRBV5-1 and TRBJ2-2; TRBD1 matches 8 bases. The CDR3 spans 15 residues. J was trimmed by 1 base and V by 4 bases; bases with no gene match: 3. Per germline, CDR1 SGHRS and CDR2 YFSETQ. The CDR3 sequence: CASSHGTGNTGELFF. In DNA form, the CDR3 reads TGCGCCAGCAGCCACGGGACAGGGAACACCGGGGAGCTGTTTTTT. Drawing the rest from reference TRBV5-1 and TRBJ2-2, the complete variable domain is KAGVTQTPRYLIKTRGQQVTLSCSPISGHRSVSWYQQTPGQGLQFLFEYFSETQRNKGNFPGRFSGRQFSNSRSEMNVSTLELGDSALYLCASSHGTGNTGELFFGEGSRLTVL.

This clone was picked up one time. The chain is built from TRBV6-6 and TRBJ2-1; D gene ambiguous. Trimming removed 7 bases from V and 6 bases from J, with 7 bases in between. The CDR3 is made up of 11 amino acids. Germline loops: CDR1 MNHNY, CDR2 SVGAGI (reference sequence). CDR3 DNA sequence: TGTGCCAGCACCTACGCCAATGAGCAGTTCTTC. Residues: CASTYANEQFF.

The chain links TRBV6-5 to TRBJ2-5; TRBD1 matches 8 bases. Germline lookup yields CDR1 MNHEY and CDR2 SVGAGI. The V gene end was trimmed by 5 bases and the J gene end by 5 bases; junction bases not matched to a gene: 7. The CDR3 sequence is 14 residues long. CDR3 bases: TGTGCCAGCAGTAACCCCAGGGGGCAGGAGACCCAGTACTTC. Translating it yields CASSNPRGQETQYF.

The rearrangement uses TRBV18 and TRBJ2-3; 7 bases line up with TRBD1. The CDR3 totals 15 residues. Trimming took 1 base from V and 1 from J; bases not matched to a gene: 2. The germline V gene has CDR1 KGHSH and CDR2 LQKENI. CDR3 nucleotides: TGTGCCAGCTCACCACTGACAGGGCGCACAGATACGCAGTATTTT. This codes for CASSPLTGRTDTQYF.

The V gene is TRBV30, the J gene TRBJ1-5; possible D gene TRBD1, 6 bases. V gave up 5 bases and J gave up 5 bases, with 16 bases separating them. CDR3 length: 14 residues. CDR1 is GTSNPN, CDR2 SVGIG, per germline (reference sequence). CDR3 loop: CAWARTAVDQPQHF. DNA of the CDR3: TGTGCCTGGGCCAGGACAGCGGTGGATCAGCCCCAGCATTTT.

The chain employs TRBV10-3 and TRBJ1-3; D is unresolved. The CDR3 has 16 residues. With 6 bases removed from V and 0 bases from J, the gap between germline ends came to 15 bases. Germline CDR1 is ENHRY and CDR2 is SYGVKD. The DNA of the CDR3 is TGTGCCATCAGGCCCCCCGATTCCCGCTCTGGAAACACCATATATTTT. It is translated as CAIRPPDSRSGNTIYF.

The CDR3 region is CASSRSREQYF. The DNA for the CDR3 is TGTGCCAGCAGCAGATCGAGGGAGCAGTACTTC. V is TRBV6-6 and J is TRBJ2-7; D is undetermined. The germline CDR1 and CDR2 sequences are MNHNY and SVGAGI (reference sequence). The CDR3 is 11 amino acids. Trimming shortened V by 6 bases and J by 7 bases, and 10 bases separated the two germline ends.

This clone was seen a single time. CDR3 DNA sequence: TGTGCCAGCAGCCCAAGACAGGGATGGAACGAGCAGTACTTC. This translates into CASSPRQGWNEQYF. This chain joins TRBV7-9 and TRBJ2-7; 7 bases are a match to TRBD1. Trimming removed 5 bases from V and 5 bases from J; junction bases left unmatched: 9. The germline gives CDR1 SEHNR, CDR2 FQNEAQ (reference sequence). The CDR3 sequence is 14 residues long.

V is TRBV6-6 and J is TRBJ2-2; 9 bases agree with TRBD1. V gave up 7 bases and J gave up 4 bases; unmatched junction bases: 10. The CDR3 has 16 residues. The germline V gene has CDR1 MNHNY and CDR2 SVGAGI (reference sequence). The CDR3 region is CASTPRDRVTTGELFF. CDR3 in DNA: TGTGCCAGCACCCCCCGGGACAGGGTGACCACCGGGGAGCTGTTTTTT.

The J gene is TRBJ1-2, the V gene TRBV19; 7 bases align to TRBD1. The V gene's germline CDR1 is LNHDA and CDR2 SQIVND (reference sequence). The CDR3 length is 15 residues. J was trimmed by 6 bases and V by 5 bases; bases with no gene match: 12. CDR3 DNA sequence: TGTGCCAGTAGTCAAACAGGGGTGAAGAAGAATGGCTACACCTTC. It translates to CASSQTGVKKNGYTF.

The chain recombines TRBV6-1 with TRBJ1-1; the match to TRBD1 covers 11 bases. In germline, CDR1 is MNHNS, CDR2 SASEGT. The CDR3 has 16 amino acids. V gave up 4 bases and J gave up 2 bases; unmatched junction bases: 6. This CDR3 reads CASSGRTGGVNTEAFF. The CDR3 DNA reads TGTGCCAGCAGTGGAAGGACAGGGGGCGTAAACACTGAAGCTTTCTTT.

The gene calls are TRBV11-1 and TRBJ2-1; tentative D call: TRBD1 (6 bases). The germline V gene has CDR1 SGHAT and CDR2 FQDESV (reference sequence). The CDR3 is 14 residues long. Trimming took off 5 bases at V and 7 bases at J, with 15 bases between the two ends. Here the CDR3 reads CASSPTGTQNEQFF. CDR3 in DNA: TGTGCCAGCAGCCCCACCGGGACACAGAATGAGCAGTTCTTC.

This rearrangement joins TRBV11-2 to TRBJ1-2, with D unresolved. The CDR3 length is 13 residues. V lost 1 base and J 7 bases, leaving 10 bases between the germline ends. Germline V lookup: CDR1 SGHAT, CDR2 FQNNGV. CDR3 protein: CASSLGHESGYTF. The CDR3 DNA follows: TGTGCCAGCAGCTTAGGCCACGAAAGTGGCTACACCTTC.

The V and J genes are TRBV12-3 or TRBV12-4 and TRBJ2-7; 9 bases line up with TRBD1. The ends lost 5 bases at V and 7 bases at J; junction bases unmatched: 6. The CDR3 is 13 amino acids. The CDR3 DNA sequence: TGTGCCAGCAGTGCTACAGGGGGCAGAGAGCAGTACTTC. It codes for CASSATGGREQYF.

The V and J genes are TRBV12-3 or TRBV12-4 and TRBJ1-2; D gene uncertain. V lost 1 base, J lost 8 bases, and 11 bases lay in between. CDR3 length: 13 residues. Here the CDR3 DNA reads TGTGCCAGCAGTTTAGGAACGGCCCGGGGCTACACCTTC. Encoded protein: CASSLGTARGYTF.

This rearrangement joins TRBV6-2 or TRBV6-3 to TRBJ2-4; 7 positions match TRBD1. The CDR3 is made up of 14 amino acids. Germline V gene sequence: CDR1 MNHEY, CDR2 SVGEGT. The J segment lost 5 bases and the V segment lost 5 bases, leaving 6 bases of the junction unmatched. The CDR3 sequence is CASSKIGQENIQYF. The CDR3, as DNA: TGTGCCAGCAGTAAAATCGGACAGGAAAACATTCAGTACTTC.

The chain employs TRBV24-1 and TRBJ2-5, with D perhaps matching TRBD1 (5 bases). V gave up 5 bases and J gave up 1 base, with 13 bases separating them. CDR1 and CDR2 (germline): KGHDR, SFDVKD. This CDR3 is 15 amino acids long. CDR3 loop: CATSGSETAQETQYF. The CDR3 coding sequence is TGTGCCACCAGTGGGTCGGAGACAGCCCAAGAGACCCAGTACTTC.

This clone has just one count. The chain recombines TRBV18 with TRBJ1-2; the D is unclear. CDR3 size: 12 residues. Germline assignment: CDR1 KGHSH and CDR2 LQKENI. Trimming removed 3 bases at V and 7 bases at J, with 9 bases between. The CDR3 DNA reads as TGTGCCAGCTCACCCGGTGGGGTTGGCTACACCTTC. Its protein is CASSPGGVGYTF.

The V gene is TRBV10-3, the J gene TRBJ1-5, with D perhaps TRBD1 (5 bases). Germline CDR1 ENHRY, CDR2 SYGVKD. This CDR3 comprises 13 residues. Trimming removed 7 bases from V and 4 bases from J, with 11 bases in between. This chain's CDR3 is CAIKSGTNQPQHF. CDR3 nucleotides: TGTGCCATCAAATCCGGGACGAATCAGCCCCAGCATTTT.

The CDR3 DNA follows: TGTGCCAGCAGCCCGGGGCAGCGCTATGGCTACACCTTC. Protein product: CASSPGQRYGYTF. J is TRBJ1-2 and V is TRBV12-3 or TRBV12-4; a weak D match, TRBD1 (5 bases). V was pared by 6 bases and J by 4 bases, with 12 bases between. The CDR3 has 13 residues.

The CDR3 region is CASSRPGTAKGVDTQYF. The CDR3 nucleotides are TGTGCCAGCAGTCGTCCCGGGACAGCGAAGGGAGTGGATACGCAGTATTTT. The chain recombines TRBV2 with TRBJ2-3; 7 positions agree with TRBD1. The junction had 17 bases not matched to a gene; V was cut back by 5 bases and J by 6 bases. The CDR3 loop spans 17 amino acids. The germline V gene encodes CDR1 SNHLY and CDR2 FYNNEI.

The J gene is TRBJ2-3, the V gene TRBV11-3; D possibly matches TRBD1 or TRBD2 (5 bases each). Germline V gene sequence: CDR1 SGHNT, CDR2 YENEEA. V dropped 3 bases and J dropped 1 base, with 5 bases sitting between them. This CDR3 is 13 amino acids long. CDR3 residues: CASSLGGTDTQYF. CDR3 in DNA: TGTGCCAGCAGCTTGGGGGGCACAGATACGCAGTATTTT.

This clone occurred a few times. This chain links TRBV7-9 with TRBJ2-3, with 13 bases that match TRBD2. This CDR3 comprises 17 residues. CDR1 is SEHNR, CDR2 FQNEAQ, per germline (reference sequence). The V and J ends lost 5 bases and 2 bases, in that order; junction bases with no gene match: 7. DNA of the CDR3: TGTGCCAGCAGCCCAGGGGGGACTAGCGGGGTCACAGATACGCAGTATTTT. This gives the protein CASSPGGTSGVTDTQYF. Together with reference TRBV7-9 and TRBJ2-3, the CDR3 gives the full variable domain: DTGVSQNPRHKITKRGQNVTFRCDPISEHNRLYWYRQTLGQGPEFLTYFQNEAQLEKSRLLSDRFSAERPKGSFSTLEIQRTEQGDSAMYLCASSPGGTSGVTDTQYFGPGTRLTVL.

The rearrangement links TRBV30 to TRBJ1-1, with D unclear. Trimming took 1 base from V and 1 from J, leaving 7 bases between them. This CDR3 contains 13 residues. Germline assignment: CDR1 GTSNPN and CDR2 SVGIG (reference sequence). CDR3 in amino acids: CAWSGRQNTEAFF. CDR3 coding DNA: TGTGCCTGGAGTGGACGACAGAACACTGAAGCTTTCTTT.

The gene calls are TRBV6-4 and TRBJ2-2, with TRBD1 matching 7 bases. CDR1 and CDR2 from the germline V gene are MRHNA and SNTAGT. V was pared by 6 bases and J by 5 bases, with 6 bases of the junction left unmatched. The CDR3 totals 14 residues. The CDR3 DNA follows: TGTGCCAGCAGGAGACAGGGTGAAACCGGGGAGCTGTTTTTT. This codes for CASRRQGETGELFF.

V gene TRBV19 combines with J gene TRBJ2-5; possible D gene TRBD2, 5 bases. The CDR3 sequence is 13 residues long. The ends were cut back, 5 bases at V and 4 bases at J, with 11 bases in the middle. The germline V gene encodes CDR1 LNHDA and CDR2 SQIVND (reference sequence). This CDR3 is CASSPGNRETQYF. CDR3 nucleotide sequence: TGTGCCAGTAGTCCGGGGAATCGAGAGACCCAGTACTTC.

Comment on this clone: Other DNA sequences in the sample encode the same CDR3. This chain uses TRBV12-2 with TRBJ2-2; the tabulated D call, TRBD2, remains unverified against the DNA. TRBV12-2 is reported as a pseudogene. This CDR3 spans 18 amino acids. CDR3 in amino acids: CASRHPVSGNLYHGELFF. CDR3 nucleotide sequence: TGTGCAAGTCGACATCCTGTTAGCGGGAACCTCTATCACGGGGAGCTGTTTTTT.